These T cell receptor beta chains were read from a single sample in a study of blood T cells in healthy people across ages. TCRdb reprocessed the 5' RACE reads via MiXCR and lists one record per CDR3 protein. The table includes under 800,000 distinct CDR3 sequences, more than 20% detected once. Sample: blood. Receptors were obtained from a man aged 70-80 years in good health. Each CDR3 is given with its conserved first and last residue. D genes are given only for firm matches. The listing skips clone size in some rows; elsewhere it reads once, few, many or a size class.

>TRBJ1-2|.|.|TRBV14
TGTGCCAGCAGCCAAGGACCGAGTGGCTACACCTTC
CASSQGPSGYTF
>TRBJ2-7|.|TRBD2|TRBV25-1
TGTGCTAGCAGACCTACCACGGTTGCGGGAGCCTACGAGCAGTACTTC
CASRPTTVAGAYEQYF
>TRBJ2-2|.|.|TRBV27
TGTGCCAGCTGGGCTAGCTTTTCCGTGAGGACCGGGGAGCTGTTTTTT
CASWASFSVRTGELFF
>TRBJ2-2|few|TRBD1|TRBV11-2
TGTGCCAGCAGCCTTACCGGACAGGGCTTCACCGGGGAGCTGTTTTTT
CASSLTGQGFTGELFF
>TRBJ1-2|few|.|TRBV20-1
TGCAGTGCTAAGGACAGTTTGGCTAACTATGGCTACACCTTC
CSAKDSLANYGYTF
>TRBJ1-2|.|.|TRBV5-1
TGCGCCAGCAGCCCGGTAGGGCAAATTAACTATGGCTACACCTTC
CASSPVGQINYGYTF
>TRBJ2-1|few|.|TRBV5-1
TGCGCCAGCAACGGAGGGGGCCAGCGAAGGGATATCTACAATGAGCAGTTCTTC
CASNGGGQRRDIYNEQFF
>TRBJ2-2|many|TRBD1|TRBV18
TGTGCCAGCTCACCACCCGGACAGGGTAACACCGGGGAGCTGTTTTTT
CASSPPGQGNTGELFF
>TRBJ2-7|.|.|TRBV2
TGTGCCAGCAGTGAAGGAGTGGTCGACTCCTACGAGCAGTACTTC
CASSEGVVDSYEQYF
>TRBJ2-7|many|.|TRBV4-1
TGCGCCAGCGGCGGGACAGCGGAAACGGGACTATCCTACGAGCAGTACTTC
CASGGTAETGLSYEQYF
>TRBJ2-1|.|.|TRBV28
TGTGCCAGCAGTTTACCCTTGTGGGGGTTCAGCTACAATGAGCAGTTCTTC
CASSLPLWGFSYNEQFF
>TRBJ2-7|few|TRBD2|TRBV9
TGTGCCAGCAGCGTAGCTACTAGCGGGAGTGGGGCCTACGAGCAGTACTTC
CASSVATSGSGAYEQYF
>TRBJ1-3|.|.|TRBV20-1
TGCAGTGCTAGAAACGGGTCTCCCTCTGGAAACACCATATATTTT
CSARNGSPSGNTIYF
>TRBJ2-3|few|TRBD2|TRBV20-1
TGCAGTGCTCCACAGGAGCGGGAGCGCCTGAGCACAGATACGCAGTATTTT
CSAPQERERLSTDTQYF
>TRBJ2-6|many|.|TRBV6-5
TGTGCCAGAGTGAGCTCTGGGGCCAACGTCCTGACTTTC
CARVSSGANVLTF
>TRBJ1-5|few|.|TRBV6-1
TGTGCCAGCAGTGAAGCACCCAACAGGCGTCCAAATCAGCCCCAACATTTT
CASSEAPNRRPNQPQHF
>TRBJ1-1|few|TRBD1|TRBV19
TGTGCCACCGGGACAGGGCGAATGAACACTGAAGCTTTCTTT
CATGTGRMNTEAFF
>TRBJ1-3|few|.|TRBV2
TGTGCCAGCAGTGAACAGCCCCAGGACGGAAACACCATATATTTT
CASSEQPQDGNTIYF
>TRBJ1-1|few|.|TRBV28
TGTGCCAGCAGTTTTTCAGGGGCCCCTGAAGCTTTCTTT
CASSFSGAPEAFF
>TRBJ1-1|.|TRBD1|TRBV20-1
TGCAGTGCCCTAGGGACAGCGAACACTGAAGCTTTCTTT
CSALGTANTEAFF
>TRBJ2-7|many|TRBD1|TRBV11-2
TGTGCCAGCAGCTTAGTTATGGGACAGGGGTCCTACGAGCAGTACTTC
CASSLVMGQGSYEQYF
>TRBJ1-2|few|.|TRBV7-2
TGTGCCAGCAGCTTACAAAGAGATCCCTATGGCTACACCTTC
CASSLQRDPYGYTF